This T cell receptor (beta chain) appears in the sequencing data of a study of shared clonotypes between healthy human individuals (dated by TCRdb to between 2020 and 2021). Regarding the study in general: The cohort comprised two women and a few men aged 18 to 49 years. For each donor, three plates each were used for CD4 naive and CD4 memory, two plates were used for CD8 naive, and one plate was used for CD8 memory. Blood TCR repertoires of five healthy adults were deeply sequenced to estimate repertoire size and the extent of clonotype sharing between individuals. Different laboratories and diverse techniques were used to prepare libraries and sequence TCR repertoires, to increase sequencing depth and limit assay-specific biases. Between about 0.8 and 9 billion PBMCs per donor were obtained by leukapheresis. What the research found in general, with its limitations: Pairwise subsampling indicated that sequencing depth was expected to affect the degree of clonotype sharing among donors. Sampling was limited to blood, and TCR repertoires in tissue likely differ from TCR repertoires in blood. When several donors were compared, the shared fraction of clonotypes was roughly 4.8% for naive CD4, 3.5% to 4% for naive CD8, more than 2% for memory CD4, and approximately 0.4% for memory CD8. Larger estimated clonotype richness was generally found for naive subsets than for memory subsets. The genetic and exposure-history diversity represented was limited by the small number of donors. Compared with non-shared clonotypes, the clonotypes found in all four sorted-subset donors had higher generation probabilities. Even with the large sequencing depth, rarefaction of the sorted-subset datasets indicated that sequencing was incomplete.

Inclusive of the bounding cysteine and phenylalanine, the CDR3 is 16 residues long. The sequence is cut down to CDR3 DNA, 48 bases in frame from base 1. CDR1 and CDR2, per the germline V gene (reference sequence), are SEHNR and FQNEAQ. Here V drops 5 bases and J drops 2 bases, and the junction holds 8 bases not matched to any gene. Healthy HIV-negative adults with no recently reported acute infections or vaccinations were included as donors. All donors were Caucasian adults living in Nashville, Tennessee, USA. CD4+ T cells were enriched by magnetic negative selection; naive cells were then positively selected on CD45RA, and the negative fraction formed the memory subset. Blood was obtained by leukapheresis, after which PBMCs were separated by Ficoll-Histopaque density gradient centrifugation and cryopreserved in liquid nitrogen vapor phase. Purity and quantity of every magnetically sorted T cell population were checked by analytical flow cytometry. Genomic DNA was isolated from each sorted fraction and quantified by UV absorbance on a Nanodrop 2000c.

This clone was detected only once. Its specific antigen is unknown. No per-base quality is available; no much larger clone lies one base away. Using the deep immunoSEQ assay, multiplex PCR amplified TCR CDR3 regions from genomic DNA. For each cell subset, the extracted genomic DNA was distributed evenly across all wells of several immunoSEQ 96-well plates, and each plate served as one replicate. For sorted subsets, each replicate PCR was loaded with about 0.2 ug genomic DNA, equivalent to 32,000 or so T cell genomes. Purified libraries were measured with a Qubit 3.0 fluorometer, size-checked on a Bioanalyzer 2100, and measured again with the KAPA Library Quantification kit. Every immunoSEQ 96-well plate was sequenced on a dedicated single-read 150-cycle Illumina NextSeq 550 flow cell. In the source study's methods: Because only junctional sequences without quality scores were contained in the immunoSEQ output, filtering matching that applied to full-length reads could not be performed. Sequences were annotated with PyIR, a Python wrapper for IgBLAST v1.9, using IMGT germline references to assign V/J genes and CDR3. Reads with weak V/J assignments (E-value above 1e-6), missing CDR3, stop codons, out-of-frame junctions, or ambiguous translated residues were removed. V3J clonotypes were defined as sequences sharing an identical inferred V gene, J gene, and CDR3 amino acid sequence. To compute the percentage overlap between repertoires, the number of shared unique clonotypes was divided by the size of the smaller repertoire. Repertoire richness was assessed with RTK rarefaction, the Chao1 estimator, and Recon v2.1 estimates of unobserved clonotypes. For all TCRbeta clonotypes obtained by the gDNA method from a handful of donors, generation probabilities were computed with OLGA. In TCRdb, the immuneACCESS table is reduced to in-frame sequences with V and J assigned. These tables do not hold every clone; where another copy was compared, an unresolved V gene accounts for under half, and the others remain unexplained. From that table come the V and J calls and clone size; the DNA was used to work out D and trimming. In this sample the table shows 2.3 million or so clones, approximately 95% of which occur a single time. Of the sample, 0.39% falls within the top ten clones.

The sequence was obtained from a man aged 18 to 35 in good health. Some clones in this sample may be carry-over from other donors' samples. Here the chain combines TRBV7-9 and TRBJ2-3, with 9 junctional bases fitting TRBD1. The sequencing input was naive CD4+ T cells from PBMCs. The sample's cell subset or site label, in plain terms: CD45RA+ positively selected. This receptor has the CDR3 CASSAMGQGYTDTQYF. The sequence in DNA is TGTGCCAGCAGCGCTATGGGACAGGGTTACACAGATACGCAGTATTTT.